Sequencing of this T cell receptor (beta chain) was carried out in a study of blood T cell repertoires in COVID-19. Study at large: From the United States, Italy and Spain came samples of acute and convalescent COVID-19.

As originally analysed: Reference gene primer amplification in the assay estimated nucleated cell counts. The table came from immunoSEQ multiplex PCR; TCRdb's copy has only in-frame clones and leaves some out. From that table come the V and J calls and clone size; the DNA was used to work out D and trimming. The sample has 170,000 or so clones; more than 75% are singletons. CDR3 length: 16 amino acids. J was trimmed by 5 bases and V by 2 bases; bases with no gene match: 12. Germline CDR1 reads GTSNPN; CDR2 reads SVGIG (reference sequence). Followed longitudinally, the Seattle patients had been enrolled during active infection.

The V gene is TRBV30, the J gene TRBJ2-5, with TRBD2 matching 9 bases. The clonotype comes from a man between 60 and 70 years old with COVID-19, enrolled during active disease. The source material was peripheral blood. The CDR3: CAWSPLAGGARETQYF. The DNA of the CDR3 is TGTGCCTGGAGTCCTTTGGCGGGAGGGGCCCGGGAGACCCAGTACTTC.